This is a list of T cell receptor beta chains from one sample in a study of blood T cells in healthy people across ages. TCRdb re-analysed the 5' RACE reads in MiXCR, keeping a single row per CDR3 protein. The profile shows 1 million to 1.2 million distinct CDR3 sequences, more than 30% of them singletons. Sequenced sample: blood. Source of these receptors: a man aged 18 to 29 in good health. Each CDR3 is given with its conserved first and last residue. D genes are given only for firm matches. Clone size is given for some rows only: seen once, a few or many times, or a class if the clone is expanded.

d_gene	j_gene	abundance	v_gene	CDR3nt	CDR3aa
.	TRBJ1-2	few	TRBV12-3/TRBV12-4	TGTGCCAGCAGTTTCAGTGGGCGCGGCTACACCTTC	CASSFSGRGYTF
.	TRBJ2-3	few	TRBV9	TGTGCCAGCAGCTCCCGGGACCAGACAGATACGCAGTATTTT	CASSSRDQTDTQYF
.	TRBJ2-1	few	TRBV6-1	TGTGCCAGCAGTGAAGCGGGAATGTACAATGAGCAGTTCTTC	CASSEAGMYNEQFF
.	TRBJ2-7	.	TRBV14	TGTGCCAGCAGCCAAGGATTGAGGGGGACACGTAAAATGGGCTACGAGCAGTACTTC	CASSQGLRGTRKMGYEQYF
TRBD1	TRBJ2-2	once	TRBV30	TGTGCCTGGAGTTGGGCAGGGGGCGCCGGGGAGCTGTTTTTT	CAWSWAGGAGELFF
.	TRBJ1-5	many	TRBV12-3/TRBV12-4	TGTGCCAGCAGATCAGGGGTGCAGGGTCAGCCCCAGCATTTT	CASRSGVQGQPQHF
.	TRBJ1-5	.	TRBV12-3/TRBV12-4	TGTGCCAGCAGTGCCCAGGGGAATCAGCCCCAGAATTTT	CASSAQGNQPQNF
.	TRBJ1-2	.	TRBV10-3	TGTGCCATCAGTGAGTCGTTGGGGACATTCTTGGGAATTGACACCTTC	CAISESLGTFLGIDTF
TRBD1	TRBJ1-1	.	TRBV10-3	TGTGCCATCAGTGGGGACAGGGTTCAGAACACTGAAGCTTTCTTT	CAISGDRVQNTEAFF
.	TRBJ2-2	.	TRBV7-2	TGTGCCAGCAGGCCTGACCTTATAAACACCGGGGAGCTGTTTTTT	CASRPDLINTGELFF
.	TRBJ2-2	.	TRBV10-3	TGTGCCATCAGTGAGTCTACGACAGGCAACACCGGGGAGCTGTTTTTT	CAISESTTGNTGELFF
.	TRBJ2-7	.	TRBV3-1	TGTGCCAGCACCTTAGACACGAACCTCTACAATGAGCAGTACTTC	CASTLDTNLYNEQYF
TRBD1	TRBJ1-1	.	TRBV3-1	TGTGCCAGCAGCCAAGATCTGGGCAGGGGGCTTGCTGAAGCTTTCTTT	CASSQDLGRGLAEAFF
TRBD1	TRBJ1-1	.	TRBV7-2	TGTGCCAGCAGTCGAAGTTGGGACAGTAACACTGAAGCTTTCTTT	CASSRSWDSNTEAFF
.	TRBJ2-5	.	TRBV7-2	TGTGCCAGCAGCTTCAATTATTATCGCCAAGAGACCCAGTACTTC	CASSFNYYRQETQYF
TRBD1	TRBJ1-4	.	TRBV5-1	TGCGCCAGCAGCTTGGGCAGTTTGAGGGGGCCGAGGGAAAAGCTGTTTTTT	CASSLGSLRGPREKLFF
.	TRBJ2-7	.	TRBV12-3/TRBV12-4	TGTGCCAGCAGTTTAGAAGGGGGCTACGAGCAGTACTTC	CASSLEGGYEQYF
.	TRBJ1-4	.	TRBV30	TGTGCCTGGAGTCCAAATGAAAAACTGTTTTTT	CAWSPNEKLFF
.	TRBJ2-7	.	TRBV7-2	TGTGCCAGCAGCTCGGAAGGCGGCTACGGTGGCGAGCAGTACTTC	CASSSEGGYGGEQYF
.	TRBJ1-2	few	TRBV7-9	TGTGCCAGCAGCTTAATTACAAAATGGAGCTATGGCTACACCTTC	CASSLITKWSYGYTF
TRBD1	TRBJ1-6	few	TRBV6-5	TGTGCCAGCAGTTACTCGGCCGGGACAGGGAGGCCCTCCTATAATTCACCCCTCCACTTT	CASSYSAGTGRPSYNSPLHF
TRBD2	TRBJ2-3	.	TRBV9	TGTGCCAGCAGCGGGGGACTAGTAACAGATACGCAGTATTTT	CASSGGLVTDTQYF
TRBD1	TRBJ1-2	few	TRBV20-1	TGCAGTGCTAGTCATGGTATTGCTGGGACAGGGGACTATGGCTACACCTTC	CSASHGIAGTGDYGYTF
TRBD1	TRBJ1-5	.	TRBV15	TGTGCCACCAGCCACAGGGGGCCGGTTCAGCCCCAGCATTTT	CATSHRGPVQPQHF
.	TRBJ1-1	.	TRBV6-2/TRBV6-3	TGTGCCAGTGAGTCCATGATTAACACTGAAGCTTTCTTT	CASESMINTEAFF
.	TRBJ2-5	.	TRBV28	TGTGCCAGCATTCAAAAGTTCTGGTATCGAGGTCAAGAGACCCAGTACTTC	CASIQKFWYRGQETQYF
.	TRBJ1-1	.	TRBV19	TGTGCCAGTAGTGCCCCAGGGGAAGGCACTGAAGCTTTCTTT	CASSAPGEGTEAFF
.	TRBJ2-7	.	TRBV7-9	TGTGCCAGCAGCTTCCAGGGCACCTACAATGAGCAGTACTTC	CASSFQGTYNEQYF
.	TRBJ1-1	.	TRBV7-9	TGTGCCAGCAGCGATAGTACGGGGTGGGCTGAAGCTTTCTTT	CASSDSTGWAEAFF
TRBD2	TRBJ2-1	.	TRBV9	TGTGCCAGCAGCGATCCGGGACTAGCGGTAAGCTCCTACAATGAGCAGTTCTTC	CASSDPGLAVSSYNEQFF
.	TRBJ1-2	many	TRBV4-3	TGCGCCAGCAGCCAAGCGCATCCGGGCAACTATGGCTACACCTTC	CASSQAHPGNYGYTF
TRBD1	TRBJ2-1	few	TRBV20-1	TGCAGTGCTAGGAGCGGGACAGGGAATACTAATGAGCAGTTCTTC	CSARSGTGNTNEQFF
.	TRBJ2-7	many	TRBV29-1	TGCAGCGGCCGGACAGAAATCTCCTACGAGCAGTACTTC	CSGRTEISYEQYF
TRBD2	TRBJ2-3	few	TRBV5-1	TGTGCCAGCAGTTTAGCGGGGATCGGCACAGATACGCAGTATTTT	CASSLAGIGTDTQYF
.	TRBJ1-2	.	TRBV12-3/TRBV12-4	TGTGCCAGCAGTAATCCGGGACTCAACTATGGCTACACCTTC	CASSNPGLNYGYTF
.	TRBJ2-7	.	TRBV27	TGTGCCAGTAAAAAACCGGGGCGGTTTTACGAGCAGTACTTC	CASKKPGRFYEQYF
.	TRBJ2-7	.	TRBV6-2/TRBV6-3	TGTGCCAGCAGTTCCGGACTATACTCCTACGAGCAGTACTTC	CASSSGLYSYEQYF
.	TRBJ1-2	.	TRBV11-2	TGTGCCAGCAGCTTAACGGGGGCGAGTGGCTATGGCTACACCTTC	CASSLTGASGYGYTF
.	TRBJ1-2	.	TRBV12-3/TRBV12-4	TGTGCCAGCAGTTTTGAGGGCCTTTATGGCTACACCTTC	CASSFEGLYGYTF
.	TRBJ2-1	.	TRBV6-1	TGTGCCAGCAGTGAAGCGTCCAGGGACGATGAGCAGTTCTTC	CASSEASRDDEQFF
TRBD1	TRBJ1-1	.	TRBV6-5	TGTGCCAGCAGTTACTCGAGGGACAGGGGATTTAACACTGAAGCTTTCTTT	CASSYSRDRGFNTEAFF